Below, one T cell receptor (beta chain) is given with its context. This entry comes from a study of sequential checkpoint blockade in melanoma. Study-wide background: After both sequences, patients received maintenance nivolumab.

Sequencing used immunoSEQ multiplex PCR; TCRdb keeps in-frame clones, though not all of them. Here the sample spans about 10,000 clones, more than 70% being singletons. The CDR3 has 16 amino acids. V was cut by 4 bases and J by 0 bases, with 13 bases left in between. CDR1 and CDR2 (germline): SNHLY, FYNNEI. Indicated treatment: randomized to nivolumab then ipilimumab (arm A) or the reverse (arm B). DNA-damaging chemotherapy had not been given to any patient beforehand. Sorted cells were live CD3+CD8+, lacking CD19 and CD56, from PBMCs. This receptor was obtained from a human donor with melanoma. The chain couples TRBV2 to TRBJ1-3; D is possibly TRBD1 (6 bases). The sequencing here drew on CD8+ T cells sorted from blood (inferred from file names), taken from a patient given nivolumab and ipilimumab in sequence. The CDR3 spells CASSGAGDSSGNTIYF. In DNA form, the CDR3 reads TGTGCCAGCAGTGGGGCAGGGGATTCCTCTGGAAACACCATATATTTT.